This TCR beta chain was sequenced during a study of T cell responses to AZD1222 COVID-19 vaccine. The method was immunoSEQ multiplex PCR; TCRdb's version includes in-frame clones alone and lacks a portion of them. The sample has fewer than 150,000 clones, more than 85% seen once. V lost 2 bases, J lost 7 bases, and 9 bases lay in between. The CDR3 has 14 amino acids. Per germline, CDR1 SGHTA and CDR2 FQGNSA. Sequenced material: peripheral blood, taken on day 0 of AZD1222 vaccination. This receptor was taken from an adult in good health. This chain links TRBV7-2 with TRBJ1-6; D remains unclear. The CDR3 region has the DNA TGTGCCAGCAGCTTATTACTGGAAAATTCACCCCTCCACTTT. Protein product: CASSLLLENSPLHF.